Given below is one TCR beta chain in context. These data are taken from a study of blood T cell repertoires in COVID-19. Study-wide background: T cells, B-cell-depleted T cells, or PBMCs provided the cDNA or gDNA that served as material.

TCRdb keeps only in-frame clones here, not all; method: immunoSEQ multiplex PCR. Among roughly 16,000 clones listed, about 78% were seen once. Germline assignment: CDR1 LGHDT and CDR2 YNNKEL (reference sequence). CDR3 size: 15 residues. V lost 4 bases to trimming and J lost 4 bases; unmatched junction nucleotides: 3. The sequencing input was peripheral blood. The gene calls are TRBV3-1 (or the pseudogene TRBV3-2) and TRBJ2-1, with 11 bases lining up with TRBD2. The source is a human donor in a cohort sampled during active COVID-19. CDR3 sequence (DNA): TGTGCCAGCAGCCTCACTAGCGGGGGATACAATGAGCAGTTCTTC. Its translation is CASSLTSGGYNEQFF.